This T cell receptor (beta chain) was retrieved from a study of shared clonotypes between healthy human individuals (dated by TCRdb to 2019 to 2021). Describing the broader study: A few men and a couple of women, aged 18 to 49 years, made up the cohort. Per donor, three plates each were used for CD4 naive and CD4 memory, two for CD8 naive, and one for CD8 memory. The study deeply sequenced blood TCR repertoires of about five healthy adults to estimate repertoire size and the extent of clonotype sharing between individuals. Different laboratories and diverse techniques were used to prepare libraries and sequence TCR repertoires, to increase sequencing depth and limit assay-specific biases. Each donor's leukapheresis produced roughly between about 0.9 and 9.5 billion PBMCs.

TCR CDR3 regions were amplified from genomic DNA by multiplex PCR using the deep immunoSEQ assay. Genomic DNA extracted from each cell subset was distributed evenly over all wells of several immunoSEQ 96-well plates, and each plate served as one replicate. For sorted subsets, each replicate PCR was loaded with roughly 190 ng genomic DNA, equivalent to 30,000 to 35,000 T cell genomes. Purified libraries were measured with a Qubit 3.0 fluorometer, size-checked on a Bioanalyzer 2100, and measured again with the KAPA Library Quantification kit. Every immunoSEQ 96-well plate was sequenced on a dedicated single-read 150-cycle Illumina NextSeq 550 flow cell. Turning to the authors' computational methods: Because only junctional sequences without quality scores were contained in the immunoSEQ output, filtering matching that applied to full-length reads could not be performed. To assign V/J genes and CDR3, sequences were annotated using PyIR, a Python wrapper for IgBLAST v1.9, with IMGT germline references. Reads with weak V/J assignments (E-value above 1e-6), missing CDR3, stop codons, out-of-frame junctions, or ambiguous translated residues were removed. V3J clonotypes were defined as sequences sharing an identical inferred V gene, J gene, and CDR3 amino acid sequence. The percentage overlap between two repertoires was calculated by dividing the number of shared unique clonotypes by the size of the smaller repertoire. Three approaches were used to assess repertoire richness: RTK rarefaction, the Chao1 estimator, and Recon v2.1 estimates of unobserved clonotypes. For all TCRbeta clonotypes obtained by the gDNA method from four donors, generation probabilities were computed with OLGA. The clones in this table, taken by TCRdb from immuneACCESS, are in-frame only. Not every clone is retained; where verified, under half of the shortfall comes from an unresolved V gene, and the cause of the rest is unknown. The DNA gave D and trimming, while V, J and clone size come from that table. The sample records around 940,000 clones, around 80% of which are singletons. Jointly, the top ten make up approximately 1.5% of the sample.

General findings and caveats noted by the study authors: Estimated clonotype richness was generally larger for naive than for memory subsets. Sampling was restricted to blood, and TCR repertoires in tissues likely differ from the TCR repertoires found in blood. Because the study included only a small number of donors, the genetic and exposure-history diversity represented was limited. Across four donors, approximately 4.9% of naive CD4, more than 3% of naive CD8, under 2.5% of memory CD4, and approximately 0.42% of memory CD8 clonotypes were shared. Compared with non-shared clonotypes, the clonotypes found in all four sorted-subset donors had higher generation probabilities. Based on pairwise subsampling, the degree of clonotype sharing among donors was expected to be affected by sequencing depth. Incomplete sequencing was indicated by rarefaction of sorted-subset datasets, despite the large sequencing depth.

The donors were healthy, HIV-negative adults with no recently reported acute infections or vaccinations. Only Caucasian adults living in Nashville, Tennessee, USA were represented among the donors. CD4+ T cells were enriched by magnetic negative selection; naive cells were then positively selected on CD45RA, and the negative fraction formed the memory subset. Blood was obtained by leukapheresis, after which PBMCs were separated by Ficoll-Histopaque density gradient centrifugation and cryopreserved in liquid nitrogen vapor phase. Analytical flow cytometry was used to check the purity and quantity of every magnetically sorted T cell population. From each sorted fraction, genomic DNA was isolated and quantified by UV absorbance on a Nanodrop 2000c. The CDR3 has 15 amino acids, counting the end cysteine and phenylalanine. Only CDR3 DNA is held: 45 bases, read in frame from base 1. Trimming takes 4 bases off V and 7 bases off J; junction bases not matched to a gene: 7. CDR1 and CDR2 are read off the germline V gene (reference sequence) as SEHNR and FQNEAQ.

In the case of this clone: Its antigen is still unknown. It has no much larger one-base neighbor in the sample; base qualities were not kept.

In this chain, TRBV7-9 is recombined with TRBJ2-1; 10 nucleotides in the junction match TRBD2. Material: memory CD4+ T cells sorted from blood. In light of the paper, this sample's cell subset or site label describes: CD45RA-negative fraction. The origin of this receptor is a man aged 18 to 35 in good health. The nucleotides are TGTGCCAGCAGCTCCTCAGCGGGAGGGTGGAATGAGCAGTTCTTC. Translated, it reads CASSSSAGGWNEQFF.